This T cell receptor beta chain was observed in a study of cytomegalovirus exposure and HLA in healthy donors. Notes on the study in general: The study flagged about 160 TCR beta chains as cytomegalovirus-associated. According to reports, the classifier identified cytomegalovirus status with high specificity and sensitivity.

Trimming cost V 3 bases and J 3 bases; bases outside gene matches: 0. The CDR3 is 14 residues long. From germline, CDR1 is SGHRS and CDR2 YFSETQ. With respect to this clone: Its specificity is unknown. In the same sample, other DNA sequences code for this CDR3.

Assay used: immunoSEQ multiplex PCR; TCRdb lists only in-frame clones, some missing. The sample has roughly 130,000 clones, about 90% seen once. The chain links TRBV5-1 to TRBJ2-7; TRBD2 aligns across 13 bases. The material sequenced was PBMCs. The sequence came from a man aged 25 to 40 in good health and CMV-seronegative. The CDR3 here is CASSWTSGSYEQYF. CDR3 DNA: TGCGCCAGCAGCTGGACTAGCGGGAGCTACGAGCAGTACTTC.